This T cell receptor beta chain was found in a study of identifying expanded T cells in peripheral blood. Whole-study results and caveats: About 1.2 clones differed between technical replicates, versus about 16 and 19 over time.

Germline V gives CDR1 SEHNR, CDR2 FQNEAQ (reference sequence). The CDR3 has 15 amino acids. Trimming shortened V by 0 bases and J by 4 bases, and 13 bases separated the two germline ends. In this sample, this clone turned up once. What it binds is unknown. TCRdb's table, derived via immunoSEQ multiplex PCR, lists solely in-frame clones and lacks some. This sample carries about 100,000 clones, about 83% of them seen once, and the ten largest clones take about a sixth. This receptor was taken from a person aged 18-69 years in good health. The sequenced sample consisted of blood. The genes are TRBV7-9 and TRBJ2-7, with D tentatively TRBD1 or TRBD2 (7 bases each). The CDR3: CASSLAGGTAYEQYF. In DNA, the CDR3 is TGTGCCAGCAGCTTAGCGGGGGGGACAGCGTACGAGCAGTACTTC.